These 12 T cell receptor beta chains originate from one sample sequenced in a study of shared clonotypes between healthy human individuals. Clones were read by immunoSEQ multiplex PCR, and TCRdb kept only the in-frame ones, dropping some. The table has about 2.5 million clones, just under 95% seen once. The material sequenced was naive CD4+ T cells from PBMCs. Subset described: CD45RA+ positively selected. Receptors were obtained from a man younger than 35 in good health. Some clones in this sample may be carry-over from other donors' samples.

To note about this clone: Other DNA sequences within the sample encode an identical CDR3. CDR3 residues: CASSLVGGSYNEQFF. The CDR3 region has the DNA TGCGCCAGCAGCTTGGTCGGGGGCTCCTACAATGAGCAGTTCTTC. V is TRBV5-1 and J is TRBJ2-1, with a possible D match to TRBD2 (6 bases). V was shortened by 0 bases and J by 0 bases, with 7 bases between the two germline ends. CDR1 is SGHRS, CDR2 YFSETQ, per germline. CDR3 size: 15 residues.

The gene calls are TRBV11-2 and TRBJ2-7, with D perhaps given as TRBD1 or TRBD2 (5 bases each). V lost 4 bases and J lost 5, with 18 bases in between. Germline lookup yields CDR1 SGHAT and CDR2 FQNNGV. The CDR3 runs to 15 residues. The CDR3 DNA reads as TGTGCCAGCAGCTCCCGGCAGAGGGGTCGGAACGAGCAGTACTTC. Protein: CASSSRQRGRNEQYF.

About this clone: Other DNA sequences in this specimen translate into the identical CDR3. The chain combines TRBV4-2 with TRBJ2-7; D may be TRBD1 (5 bases). Germline V gene lookup returns CDR1 LGHNA and CDR2 YNFKEQ. Trimming removed 1 base from V and 2 bases from J, with 9 bases in between. This CDR3 is 14 amino acids long. CDR3 region: CASSQAPGTYEQYF. In nucleotides, the CDR3 is TGTGCCAGCAGCCAAGCCCCAGGGACCTACGAGCAGTACTTC.

The chain has TRBV10-3 and TRBJ1-1; D not certain. This CDR3 has 13 amino acids. V shed 11 bases and J shed 2 bases, with 15 bases lying between them. Germline values: CDR1 ENHRY, CDR2 SYGVKD. The CDR3 loop reads CASKPPGNTEAFF. Written as DNA, the CDR3 is TGTGCCTCCAAACCCCCTGGTAACACTGAAGCTTTCTTT.

As to this clone: In the same sample, other DNA sequences code for this CDR3. This chain links TRBV5-4 with TRBJ2-7; D might be TRBD1 or TRBD2, each matching 6 bases. Germline assignment: CDR1 SGHNT and CDR2 YYREEE (reference sequence). The CDR3 loop spans 14 amino acids. V lost 2 bases to trimming and J lost 1 base, with 10 bases between them. The CDR3 loop is CASSLGGTSYEQYF. The CDR3 DNA reads as TGTGCCAGCAGCTTAGGGGGGACTTCCTACGAGCAGTACTTC. The whole variable domain, remainder taken from reference TRBV5-4 and TRBJ2-7, is ETGVTQSPTHLIKTRGQQVTLRCSSQSGHNTVSWYQQALGQGPQFIFQYYREEENGRGNFPPRFSGLQFPNYSSELNVNALELDDSALYLCASSLGGTSYEQYFGPGTRLTVT.

The rearrangement links TRBV25-1 to TRBJ2-1; 9 bases agree with TRBD1. The CDR3 contains 16 residues. CDR1 and CDR2 from the germline V gene are MGHDK and SYGVNS. V dropped 5 bases and J dropped 1; count of bases not matched to a gene: 6. CDR3 coding DNA: TGTGCCAGCAGTCGCAGACAGGGGGGATCCTACAATGAGCAGTTCTTC. It is translated as CASSRRQGGSYNEQFF.

The gene calls are TRBV15 and TRBJ1-4, with D possibly matching TRBD1 (5 bases). CDR1 and CDR2 (germline): LNHNV, YYDKDF (reference sequence). Trimming left V 1 base short and J 1 base short, with 10 bases between. The CDR3 sequence is 16 residues long. The CDR3 bases are TGTGCCACCAGCAGAGGGGGTGGGGGAACTAATGAAAAACTGTTTTTT. Residues: CATSRGGGGTNEKLFF.

The gene calls are TRBV28 and TRBJ1-2, with D unresolved. The V end was cut by 6 bases, the J end by 13 bases, with 18 bases between. The CDR3 extends over 12 amino acids. CDR1 is MDHEN and CDR2 is SYDVKM in the germline V gene. CDR3 region: CASSRLLGASTF. The CDR3, as DNA: TGTGCCAGCAGCCGACTCCTGGGAGCGTCCACCTTC.

On this clone: Mismatch with germline at one junction end may stem from a read error. This sequence joins TRBV28 and TRBJ1-1; D not certain. In germline, CDR1 is MDHEN, CDR2 SYDVKM. The length of the CDR3 is 11 residues. The CDR3 loop is CATFTNSEAFF. In DNA form, the CDR3 reads TGTGCCACCTTCACCAACAGTGAAGCTTTCTTT.

The chain couples TRBV2 to TRBJ2-3; the match to TRBD2 covers 8 bases. Unmatched junction bases numbered 8, after V lost 7 bases and J lost 2 bases. The CDR3 covers 15 residues. Germline loops: CDR1 SNHLY, CDR2 FYNNEI. The CDR3 loop is CASTPTSVTTDTQYF. The CDR3 DNA reads as TGTGCCAGCACCCCGACTAGCGTCACCACAGATACGCAGTATTTT.

The V call is TRBV7-9, the J call TRBJ1-4; D may be TRBD1 (5 bases). Germline CDR1 reads SEHNR; CDR2 reads FQNEAQ (reference sequence). The CDR3 length is 14 residues. Trimming cost V 2 bases and J 8 bases, with 12 bases left between them. In DNA, the CDR3 is TGTGCCAGCAGCTTATGGCCCAGGGACGAAAAACTGTTTTTT. This encodes CASSLWPRDEKLFF.

The chain employs TRBV5-4 and TRBJ2-3, with D tentatively TRBD2 (5 bases). Germline V gives CDR1 SGHNT, CDR2 YYREEE (reference sequence). The V end was cut by 7 bases, the J end by 3 bases, with 15 bases between. The CDR3 sequence is 14 residues long. CDR3 sequence reads: CASRTKGGTDTQYF. The CDR3 region has the DNA TGTGCCAGCCGGACCAAGGGCGGGACAGATACGCAGTATTTT.